The rows below give T cell receptor beta chains drawn from one sample of a study of vaccination effects on CD4 cells after COVID-19. Their antigens are not known. Some clones are missing from TCRdb's copy, which holds only in-frame ones; the method was immunoSEQ multiplex PCR. The sample lists 20,000 to 30,000 clones; roughly 71% were seen once. The sample was CD4+ T cells from PBMCs cultured with SARS-CoV-2 spike peptides, taken before COVID-19 vaccination. These receptors were obtained from a human donor who had a prior SARS-CoV-2 infection. Both conserved end residues are part of each CDR3. Each record gives: D gene, V gene, J gene, clone size, CDR3 protein, CDR3 DNA. D genes are given only for firm matches. The size field is filled for only some rows; it gives once, few, many or a size class.

-,TRBV6-1,TRBJ1-2,-,CASSPGLTGHGYTF,TGTGCCAGCAGTCCCGGGCTAACTGGCCATGGCTACACCTTC
-,TRBV12-3/TRBV12-4,TRBJ2-5,-,CASSGGLQETQYF,TGTGCCAGCAGTGGGGGGTTACAAGAGACCCAGTACTTC
TRBD1,TRBV3-1/TRBV3-2,TRBJ2-3,-,CASSQWGQGFDTQYF,TGTGCCAGCAGCCAATGGGGACAGGGTTTCGATACGCAGTATTTT
TRBD1,TRBV9,TRBJ2-3,-,CASRRDRFTDTQYF,TGTGCCAGCAGAAGGGACAGATTCACAGATACGCAGTATTTT
-,TRBV10-3,TRBJ2-1,-,CAISFGRSYNEQFF,TGTGCCATCTCCTTCGGGAGAAGCTACAATGAGCAGTTCTTC
-,TRBV15,TRBJ2-1,-,CATSREPGRGYNEQFF,TGTGCCACCAGCAGAGAACCGGGACGGGGATACAATGAGCAGTTCTTC
-,TRBV15,TRBJ1-4,-,CATSREFGPEKLFF,TGTGCCACCAGCAGAGAGTTTGGGCCCGAAAAACTGTTTTTT
-,TRBV10-3,TRBJ2-7,-,CAISESGTLGEQYF,TGTGCCATCAGTGAGTCGGGAACCTTGGGGGAGCAGTACTTC
-,TRBV6-5,TRBJ1-4,few,CAAGQSAKEKLFF,TGTGCCGCAGGACAGTCCGCCAAGGAAAAACTGTTTTTT
TRBD2,TRBV24-1,TRBJ2-1,once,CATSDSLAGGTSYNEQFF,TGTGCCACCAGTGATTCACTAGCGGGAGGGACCTCCTACAATGAGCAGTTCTTC
-,TRBV3-1/TRBV3-2,TRBJ1-1,once,CASSQDNGGISEAFF,TGTGCCAGCAGCCAAGATAATGGCGGGATTTCTGAAGCTTTCTTT
TRBD1,TRBV3-1/TRBV3-2,TRBJ1-1,-,CASSPQGAMNTEAFF,TGTGCCAGCAGCCCCCAGGGGGCAATGAACACTGAAGCTTTCTTT
TRBD2,TRBV5-1,TRBJ2-3,once,CASSLEGAGGLADTQYF,TGCGCCAGCAGCTTGGAGGGAGCGGGGGGGCTAGCAGATACGCAGTATTTT
TRBD2,TRBV11-3,TRBJ2-7,-,CASSSYRTSDSYEQYF,TGTGCCAGCAGCTCCTACCGGACTAGCGATTCCTACGAGCAGTACTTC
-,TRBV5-4,TRBJ2-7,-,CASSSGTQSSYEQYF,TGTGCCAGCAGCTCTGGGACGCAGAGCTCCTACGAGCAGTACTTC
TRBD2,TRBV5-6,TRBJ2-7,-,CASSLRLAGGDEQYF,TGTGCCAGCAGCTTGAGACTAGCGGGAGGTGACGAGCAGTACTTC
-,TRBV4-2,TRBJ2-5,-,CASSQDGRGGQQETQYF,TGTGCCAGCAGCCAAGATGGGAGGGGAGGACAGCAAGAGACCCAGTACTTC
-,TRBV5-4,TRBJ2-1,-,CASSLNPSSYNEQFF,TGTGCCAGCAGCTTGAACCCGAGCTCCTACAATGAGCAGTTCTTC
-,TRBV7-3,TRBJ2-1,-,CASSLGVLGHEQFF,TGTGCCAGCAGCTTAGGTGTTTTGGGGCATGAGCAGTTCTTC
-,TRBV25-1,TRBJ2-7,-,CASIGDGPSYEQYF,TGTGCCAGCATCGGGGACGGACCCTCCTACGAGCAGTACTTC
-,TRBV7-2,TRBJ1-5,-,CASSLNAGTGQPQHF,TGTGCCAGCAGCTTAAATGCAGGGACGGGTCAGCCCCAGCATTTT
TRBD1,TRBV7-3,TRBJ1-1,-,CASSPRGRGDTEAFF,TGTGCCAGCAGCCCCAGGGGGCGAGGGGACACTGAAGCTTTCTTT
-,TRBV5-4,TRBJ2-7,-,CASSLDKTYEQYF,TGTGCCAGCAGCTTGGACAAGACCTACGAGCAGTACTTC
-,TRBV24-1,TRBJ1-3,-,CATNSLGDNTIYF,TGTGCCACGAACTCCCTCGGGGACAACACCATATATTTT
-,TRBV2,TRBJ2-1,-,CASSARSDIHEQFF,TGTGCCAGCAGTGCTAGATCAGATATCCATGAGCAGTTCTTC
-,TRBV5-4,TRBJ2-7,-,CASSPGLQSSYEQYF,TGTGCCAGCAGTCCGGGACTCCAGTCCTCCTACGAGCAGTACTTC
-,TRBV7-3,TRBJ1-1,-,CASSPRAGHEAFF,TGTGCCAGCAGCCCCAGAGCGGGACATGAAGCTTTCTTT
-,TRBV20-1,TRBJ2-5,-,CSASGSGWQETQYF,TGCAGTGCTAGTGGTTCGGGGTGGCAAGAGACCCAGTACTTC
TRBD2,TRBV9,TRBJ2-2,-,CASSVGLAGGTGELFF,TGTGCCAGCAGCGTAGGACTAGCGGGAGGAACCGGGGAGCTGTTTTTT
-,TRBV3-1/TRBV3-2,TRBJ2-4,-,CASSQGSGLAKNIQYF,TGTGCCAGCAGCCAAGGAAGCGGACTAGCCAAAAACATTCAGTACTTC
-,TRBV5-1,TRBJ2-7,-,CASSYNPGGEQYF,TGCGCCAGCAGCTACAATCCTGGCGGCGAGCAGTACTTC
TRBD1,TRBV18,TRBJ2-7,-,CASSPQGQASYEQYF,TGTGCCAGCTCACCACAGGGACAGGCCTCCTACGAGCAGTACTTC
-,TRBV11-3,TRBJ2-4,-,CASSLAVENIQYF,TGTGCCAGCAGCTTAGCCGTCGAAAACATTCAGTACTTC
TRBD2,TRBV6-4,TRBJ2-1,-,CASSVEGTSYEQFF,TGTGCCAGCAGTGTGGAGGGGACTAGTTATGAGCAGTTCTTC
TRBD1,TRBV5-1,TRBJ2-5,-,CASSQQGAMDETQYF,TGCGCCAGCAGCCAGCAGGGGGCAATGGACGAGACCCAGTACTTC
-,TRBV11-3,TRBJ2-7,-,CASSFMTGISYEQYF,TGTGCCAGCAGCTTCATGACTGGGATCTCCTACGAGCAGTACTTC
-,TRBV21-1,TRBJ2-4,-,CASSPGAHLDIQYF,TGTGCCAGCAGCCCCGGAGCCCACTTAGACATTCAGTACTTC
-,TRBV10-3,TRBJ1-4,-,CAIRDGATNEKLFF,TGTGCCATCAGGGACGGAGCAACTAATGAAAAACTGTTTTTT
-,TRBV6-6,TRBJ2-2,-,CASSYGPGELFF,TGTGCCAGCAGTTATGGTCCCGGGGAGCTGTTTTTT
-,TRBV18,TRBJ1-2,few,CASSGIRRQAGYGYTF,TGTGCCAGCTCAGGGATTCGCAGACAGGCGGGCTATGGCTACACCTTC